These 23 T cell receptor beta chains were sequenced from one sample in a study of cytomegalovirus exposure and HLA in healthy donors. The PCR contained 60 Vbeta and 13 Jbeta primers. Profiled with immunoSEQ multiplex PCR; TCRdb holds only in-frame clones, not every one. The table lists approximately 140,000 clones, around 83% of them singletons. Material for sequencing was PBMCs. The source of these receptors is a girl aged 2-15 years in good health and CMV-seronegative.

The gene calls are TRBV28 and TRBJ2-2, with a possible D match to TRBD1 (6 bases). V gave up 3 bases and J gave up 2 bases, with 10 bases separating them. Germline values: CDR1 MDHEN, CDR2 SYDVKM. The CDR3 spans 15 residues. Written as DNA, the CDR3 is TGTGCCAGCAGTTTTCTTGGGGGCAACACCGGGGAGCTGTTTTTT. Translating gives CASSFLGGNTGELFF.

The chain couples TRBV27 to TRBJ1-4; TRBD1 matches at 8 bases. In germline, CDR1 is MNHEY, CDR2 SMNVEV (reference sequence). V dropped 5 bases and J dropped 0; count of bases not matched to a gene: 5. The CDR3 contains 16 residues. Here the CDR3 DNA reads TGTGCCAGCAGTCCAGGGGGCGGGGCAACTAATGAAAAACTGTTTTTT. Translation gives CASSPGGGATNEKLFF.

The chain links TRBV6-1 to TRBJ2-7; 11 bases line up with TRBD2. The V and J ends lost 6 bases and 4 bases, in that order; junction bases with no gene match: 8. Germline V gene sequence: CDR1 MNHNS, CDR2 SASEGT. The CDR3 extends over 15 amino acids. CDR3: CASSPELAGDYEQYF. CDR3 nucleotide sequence: TGTGCCAGCAGCCCTGAACTAGCGGGAGATTACGAGCAGTACTTC.

This chain links TRBV4-3 with TRBJ1-2; no clear D. The germline CDR1 and CDR2 sequences are LGHNA and YSLEER. Deletions cut 1 base from V and 8 bases from J, with 8 bases between. This CDR3 region has 12 residues. This CDR3 is CASSQVDGGYTF. The CDR3 bases are TGCGCCAGCAGCCAAGTAGACGGGGGCTACACCTTC.

CDR3 sequence reads: CASREAPRGYTEAFF. DNA for the CDR3: TGTGCCAGCAGGGAAGCTCCCAGGGGGTACACTGAAGCTTTCTTT. The chain carries TRBV11-2 and TRBJ1-1, with 7 bases fitting TRBD1. Trimming took 6 bases from V and 3 from J; bases not matched to a gene: 10. The CDR3 extends over 15 amino acids. CDR1 SGHAT and CDR2 FQNNGV come from the germline V gene.

The chain links TRBV4-3 to TRBJ2-1; TRBD1 matches at 7 bases. V trimming: 2 bases; J trimming: 7 bases; junction bases outside the gene matches: 11. Germline V gives CDR1 LGHNA, CDR2 YSLEER. The CDR3 consists of 16 residues. The CDR3 nucleotides are TGCGCCAGCAGCCAACAAAGGGGGACAGCTTCGAATGAGCAGTTCTTC. Translating gives CASSQQRGTASNEQFF.

V and J are TRBV5-5 and TRBJ1-1; D ambiguous. There are 12 residues in the CDR3. Trimming removed 1 base at V and 7 bases at J, with 8 bases between. Germline CDR1 and CDR2: SGHKS and YYEKEE (reference sequence). The CDR3 DNA reads TGTGCCAGCAGCTTGAGCCTCCGTGAAGCTTTCTTT. It is translated as CASSLSLREAFF.

J is TRBJ2-5 and V is TRBV6-1, with D possibly matching TRBD2 (5 bases). The J call may be in error: the DNA end matches TRBJ2-7 better. The CDR3 loop spans 13 amino acids. Germline V gene data show CDR1 as MNHNS and CDR2 as SASEGT. The CDR3 reads CASSESGYYEQYF. CDR3 coding DNA: TGTGCCAGCAGTGAAAGCGGTTACTACGAGCAGTACTTC.

The chain links TRBV5-1 to TRBJ2-5; 8 nucleotides align to TRBD2. CDR1 is SGHRS, CDR2 YFSETQ, per germline. The trim removed 0 bases at V and 5 bases at J, leaving 9 bases unmatched. CDR3 size: 16 residues. As DNA, the CDR3 is TGCGCCAGCAGCTTGGGGCCAGCGGGAGTTGGGGAGACCCAGTACTTC. Amino acid sequence: CASSLGPAGVGETQYF.

The J gene is TRBJ2-5, the V gene TRBV7-8; 10 bases align to TRBD2. Germline-derived CDR1 and CDR2 are SGHVS and FQNEAQ. This CDR3 spans 16 amino acids. The V gene end was trimmed by 5 bases and the J gene end by 2 bases; junction bases not matched to a gene: 8. The CDR3 DNA sequence: TGTGCCAGCAGCCGTTATAGCGGGGGGCTACAAGAGACCCAGTACTTC. Encoded protein: CASSRYSGGLQETQYF. The full variable domain, rest sourced from reference TRBV7-8 and TRBJ2-5, is GAGVSQSPRYKVAKRGQDVALRCDPISGHVSLFWYQQALGQGPEFLTYFQNEAQLDKSGLPSDRFFAERPEGSVSTLKIQRTQQEDSAVYLCASSRYSGGLQETQYFGPGTRLLVL.

The V and J genes are TRBV9 and TRBJ2-3; 7 bases align to TRBD2. The CDR3 runs 15 residues. The J segment lost 4 bases and the V segment lost 0 bases, leaving 5 bases of the junction unmatched. Germline V gene lookup returns CDR1 SGDLS and CDR2 YYNGEE. CDR3 bases: TGTGCCAGCAGCGTAGATGTGGGAGGGCCAGATACGCAGTATTTT. This sequence encodes CASSVDVGGPDTQYF.

This chain connects TRBV7-2 to TRBJ2-1, with unresolved D. The germline V gene encodes CDR1 SGHTA and CDR2 FQGNSA. The CDR3 is made up of 13 amino acids. Between the trimmed V and J ends, which lost 4 bases and 3 bases, there was a span of 7 bases. The CDR3 coding sequence is TGTGCCAGCAGCTCCCCTAGCTACAATGAGCAGTTCTTC. Encoded protein: CASSSPSYNEQFF. Variable domain in full (rest from reference TRBV7-2 and TRBJ2-1): GAGVSQSPSNKVTEKGKDVELRCDPISGHTALYWYRQSLGQGLEFLIYFQGNSAPDKSGLPSDRFSAERTGGSVSTLTIQRTQQEDSAVYLCASSSPSYNEQFFGPGTRLTVL.

The chain has TRBV19 and TRBJ1-1, with a possible D match to TRBD1 (5 bases). The CDR3 contains 13 residues. The germline V gene encodes CDR1 LNHDA and CDR2 SQIVND (reference sequence). Trimming removed 2 bases at V and 6 bases at J, with 10 bases between. The CDR3 reads CASSIRGDSEAFF. The CDR3 DNA is TGTGCCAGTAGTATAAGGGGCGACTCTGAAGCTTTCTTT. The entire variable domain, with the rest obtained from reference TRBV19 and TRBJ1-1, is as follows: DGGITQSPKYLFRKEGQNVTLSCEQNLNHDAMYWYRQDPGQGLRLIYYSQIVNDFQKGDIAEGYSVSREKKESFPLTVTSAQKNPTAFYLCASSIRGDSEAFFGQGTRLTVV.

The gene calls are TRBV30 and TRBJ2-5, with 8 bases lining up with TRBD2. In germline, CDR1 is GTSNPN, CDR2 SVGIG (reference sequence). The CDR3 is 15 amino acids. V gave up 3 bases and J gave up 1 base; unmatched junction bases: 7. The CDR3 spells CAWRSGLGPQETQYF. The CDR3 DNA sequence: TGTGCCTGGAGATCGGGACTAGGGCCCCAAGAGACCCAGTACTTC.

This chain uses TRBV4-2 with TRBJ2-5; TRBD2 agrees at 8 bases. This CDR3 comprises 16 residues. Germline CDR1 reads LGHNA; CDR2 reads YNFKEQ. V dropped 3 bases and J dropped 5; count of bases not matched to a gene: 11. In nucleotides, the CDR3 is TGTGCCAGCAGCCACGCAACTAGCGGCGATGGCGAGACCCAGTACTTC. It translates to CASSHATSGDGETQYF.

This rearrangement joins TRBV7-8 to TRBJ2-7; unclear D gene. Trimming took 3 bases from V and 0 from J, leaving 18 bases between them. The CDR3 runs 17 residues. Germline assignment: CDR1 SGHVS and CDR2 FQNEAQ. This chain's CDR3 is CASSLGSETFYSYEQYF. CDR3 in DNA: TGTGCCAGCAGCTTGGGTTCGGAGACCTTTTACTCCTACGAGCAGTACTTC.

V gene TRBV6-5 combines with J gene TRBJ2-2; TRBD1 aligns across 12 bases. V was clipped by 2 bases and J by 4 bases; unmatched bases: 2. CDR3 length: 16 residues. Germline V CDR1 and CDR2: MNHEY, SVGAGI. In DNA form, the CDR3 reads TGTGCCAGCAGTTACGGGACAGGGGGCATCACCGGGGAGCTGTTTTTT. Amino acid sequence: CASSYGTGGITGELFF.

CDR3 protein: CAWSVAGVLSYGYTF. CDR3 sequence (DNA): TGTGCCTGGAGTGTAGCGGGCGTCCTTAGCTATGGCTACACCTTC. The J gene is TRBJ1-2, the V gene TRBV30, with no clear D. The CDR3 contains 15 residues. V dropped 0 bases and J dropped 4 bases, with 15 bases sitting between them. Germline CDR1 and CDR2: GTSNPN and SVGIG (reference sequence).

Points on this clone: The junction shows a germline mismatch at one end, possibly a read error. The same CDR3 is also encoded by other DNA sequences in this sample. This chain connects TRBV30 to TRBJ1-6; D is uncertain. Looked up from germline, CDR1 is GTSNPN and CDR2 is SVGIG (reference sequence). The CDR3 has 13 amino acids. The CDR3: CAWASSYNSPLHF. In nucleotides, the CDR3 is TGTGCCTGGGCTAGCTCCTATAATTCGCCCCTCCACTTT. The whole variable domain, remainder taken from reference TRBV30 and TRBJ1-6, is SQTIHQWPATLVQPVGSPLSLECTVEGTSNPNLYWYRQAAGRGLQLLFYSVGIGQISSEVPQNLSASRPQDRQFILSSKKLLLSDSGFYLCAWASSYNSPLHFGNGTRLTVT.

V gene TRBV7-2 combines with J gene TRBJ2-7; tentative D call: TRBD2 (6 bases). CDR1 is SGHTA and CDR2 is FQGNSA in the germline V gene. The germline V and J ends were trimmed by 2 bases and 0 bases, with 11 bases remaining between them. The CDR3 is made up of 15 amino acids. The CDR3 sequence: CASSLNRGSSYEQYF. The CDR3 bases are TGTGCCAGCAGCTTAAACCGGGGGTCCTCCTACGAGCAGTACTTC.

V gene TRBV7-3 combines with J gene TRBJ2-1; 13 bases fit TRBD2. Germline V gene lookup returns CDR1 SGHTA and CDR2 FQGTGA. This CDR3 comprises 19 residues. V dropped 4 bases and J dropped 5; count of bases not matched to a gene: 14. CDR3 nucleotides: TGTGCCAGCAGCTCTCCGGGACTAGCGGGACTTCCGGCCCACAATGAGCAGTTCTTC. It specifies CASSSPGLAGLPAHNEQFF. Variable domain in full (rest from reference TRBV7-3 and TRBJ2-1): GAGVSQTPSNKVTEKGKYVELRCDPISGHTALYWYRQSLGQGPEFLIYFQGTGAADDSGLPNDRFFAVRPEGSVSTLKIQRTERGDSAVYLCASSSPGLAGLPAHNEQFFGPGTRLTVL.

V is TRBV21-1 and J is TRBJ1-1; the D segment call TRBD1 is taken from the table without a DNA check. TRBV21-1 is tagged as a pseudogene. The CDR3 runs 15 residues. Written as DNA, the CDR3 is TGTGCCAGCAGCACTCTGACAGGGGTGAACACTGAAGCTTTCTTT. Protein product: CASSTLTGVNTEAFF.

Details on this clone: The CDR3 carries no conserved terminal phenylalanine or tryptophan, so it likely arises from a read error. CDR3: CASSLDGVGQPQHL. DNA of the CDR3: TGCGCCAGCAGCTTGGACGGGGTGGGTCAGCCCCAGCATCTT. The genes are TRBV5-1 and TRBJ1-5; D gene unclear. Germline-derived CDR1 and CDR2 are SGHRS and YFSETQ. The CDR3 sequence is 14 residues long. Trimming took off 0 bases at V and 6 bases at J, with 10 bases between the two ends.